The 30 T cell receptor beta chains below come from one sample, sequenced in a study of blood T cell repertoires in COVID-19. TCRdb's copy holds only in-frame clones and misses some; the assay was immunoSEQ multiplex PCR. The data show around 97,000 clones, about 80% seen once. Material for sequencing was peripheral blood. These receptor sequences come from a human donor in a cohort sampled during active or convalescent COVID-19.

This rearrangement joins TRBV12-3 or TRBV12-4 to TRBJ1-1; no clear D. This CDR3 has 13 amino acids. V was cut by 7 bases and J by 5 bases, with 14 bases left in between. CDR3 coding DNA: TGTGCCAGCACTAAGGCCGCGGGGACTGAAGCTTTCTTT. As protein: CASTKAAGTEAFF.

Concerning this clone: Other DNA sequences within the sample encode an identical CDR3. This rearrangement joins TRBV15 to TRBJ1-1, with a possible D match to TRBD1 (6 bases). Germline CDR1 is LNHNV and CDR2 is YYDKDF (reference sequence). The V and J ends lost 1 base and 0 bases respectively, with 6 bases between them. The CDR3 length is 14 residues. CDR3 sequence: CATSRGTVNTEAFF. CDR3 bases: TGTGCCACCAGCAGAGGGACAGTGAACACTGAAGCTTTCTTT.

This chain joins TRBV6-1 and TRBJ2-3; TRBD1 is a possible D gene (5 bases). Trimming took off 2 bases at V and 0 bases at J, with 9 bases between the two ends. The CDR3 is made up of 15 amino acids. From germline, CDR1 is MNHNS and CDR2 SASEGT. DNA for the CDR3: TGTGCCAGCAGTGAATGGGGCCTTAGCACAGATACGCAGTATTTT. This gives the protein CASSEWGLSTDTQYF.

V is TRBV2 and J is TRBJ1-1; 9 nucleotides agree with TRBD1. The CDR3 is 15 residues long. Trimming took 7 bases from V and 3 from J; bases not matched to a gene: 9. CDR1 is SNHLY and CDR2 is FYNNEI in the germline V gene. The CDR3 loop reads CASIWDREYHTEAFF. The CDR3 coding sequence is TGTGCCAGCATTTGGGACAGGGAATACCACACTGAAGCTTTCTTT.

V gene TRBV28 combines with J gene TRBJ1-2, with D possibly TRBD1 on 5 matching bases. Germline lookup yields CDR1 MDHEN and CDR2 SYDVKM. CDR3 length: 13 amino acids. V lost 4 bases and J 3 bases, leaving 9 bases between the germline ends. CDR3 in amino acids: CASSSRGYYGYTF. In DNA form, the CDR3 reads TGTGCCAGCAGTTCCCGGGGGTACTATGGCTACACCTTC.

This clone was counted between two and nine times. The V and J genes are TRBV19 and TRBJ2-1; perhaps TRBD1 as D (5 bases). Trimming pared 4 bases from V and 8 bases from J, leaving 9 bases between. There are 12 residues in the CDR3. CDR1 and CDR2 (germline): LNHDA, SQIVND (reference sequence). CDR3 sequence: CASSTTEDEQFF. In DNA form, the CDR3 reads TGTGCCAGTAGTACGACAGAAGATGAGCAGTTCTTC.

This chain connects TRBV16 to TRBJ1-3; D not resolved. CDR1 is KGHSY, CDR2 FQNENV, per germline. This CDR3 has 15 residues. Trimming removed 0 bases from V and 4 bases from J, with 10 bases in between. The CDR3 is CASSQSAPPGNTIYF. The CDR3 DNA follows: TGTGCCAGCAGCCAATCGGCACCGCCGGGAAACACCATATATTTT. Full variable domain (outside the CDR3, taken from reference TRBV16 and TRBJ1-3): GEEVAQTPKHLVRGEGQKAKLYCAPIKGHSYVFWYQQVLKNEFKFLISFQNENVFDETGMPKERFSAKCLPNSPCSLEIQATKLEDSAVYFCASSQSAPPGNTIYFGEGSWLTVV.

V is TRBV30 and J is TRBJ1-1; TRBD1 agrees at 7 bases. Per germline, CDR1 GTSNPN and CDR2 SVGIG (reference sequence). Trimming took 4 bases from V and 5 from J; bases not matched to a gene: 10. The CDR3 spans 14 residues. CDR3 coding DNA: TGTGCCTGGACCCAGGACAGGCTGGGGACTGAAGCTTTCTTT. Translating gives CAWTQDRLGTEAFF.

This sequence joins TRBV7-3 and TRBJ2-5, with D perhaps matching TRBD2 (5 bases). There are 14 residues in the CDR3. Germline lookup yields CDR1 SGHTA and CDR2 FQGTGA. V dropped 5 bases and J dropped 4 bases, with 14 bases sitting between them. CDR3 DNA sequence: TGTGCCAGCAGCCTACTAGGGATGGGAGAGACCCAGTACTTC. As protein: CASSLLGMGETQYF.

The chain recombines TRBV5-1 with TRBJ2-1, with D perhaps TRBD1 (5 bases). The CDR3 consists of 16 residues. CDR1 and CDR2 (germline): SGHRS, YFSETQ. V was pared by 4 bases and J by 2 bases, with 16 bases between. CDR3 sequence (DNA): TGCGCCAGCAGCCCCGAGGTGGGGCGACCCTACAATGAGCAGTTCTTC. Protein product: CASSPEVGRPYNEQFF.

There are a few counts of this clone. V and J are TRBV2 and TRBJ1-3, with D perhaps TRBD1 (6 bases). From germline, CDR1 is SNHLY and CDR2 FYNNEI. With 5 bases removed from V and 4 bases from J, the gap between germline ends came to 12 bases. This CDR3 is 14 amino acids long. CDR3 in DNA: TGTGCCAGCAGTAGACAGGTCGGCGGAAACACCATATATTTT. This gives the protein CASSRQVGGNTIYF.

V usage is TRBV12-3 or TRBV12-4 and J usage is TRBJ1-1; no definite D call. This CDR3 has 13 amino acids. Trimming removed 1 base from V and 1 base from J, with 4 bases in between. CDR3 sequence: CASSLGQNTEAFF. As DNA, the CDR3 is TGTGCCAGCAGTTTAGGGCAGAACACTGAAGCTTTCTTT.

V usage is TRBV12-5 and J usage is TRBJ1-5, with D possibly being TRBD1 (5 bases). Germline-derived CDR1 and CDR2 are LGHNT and FRNRAP. This CDR3 is 18 amino acids long. V was cut by 0 bases and J by 11 bases, with 26 bases left in between. The CDR3 region has the DNA TGTGCTAGTGGTTTGGTGCTCGGGGGAAGTGCTTATATTAGGACCCAGCATTTT. Translated: CASGLVLGGSAYIRTQHF. The variable domain in full, with the rest retrieved from reference TRBV12-5 and TRBJ1-5, is DARVTQTPRHKVTEMGQEVTMRCQPILGHNTVFWYRQTMMQGLELLAYFRNRAPLDDSGMPKDRFSAEMPDATLATLKIQPSEPRDSAVYFCASGLVLGGSAYIRTQHFGDGTRLSIL.

The chain uses TRBV18 and TRBJ2-3; 7 nucleotides line up with TRBD2. V shed 0 bases, J shed 1 base, and the junction held 10 bases outside the gene matches. CDR3 length: 18 residues. Germline values: CDR1 KGHSH, CDR2 LQKENI. CDR3 in DNA: TGTGCCAGCTCACCACCGCGACTAGCAGGGTCTGGCACAGATACGCAGTATTTT. It encodes CASSPPRLAGSGTDTQYF.

The chain joins TRBV7-6 to TRBJ1-6; no clear D. Germline CDR1 is SGHVS and CDR2 is FNYEAQ. There are 16 residues in the CDR3. The V end was cut by 1 base, the J end by 9 bases, with 16 bases between. The CDR3 bases are TGTGCCAGCAGCTTAGAGGTTCCTAGGGCGGGTTCACCCCTCCACTTT. This sequence encodes CASSLEVPRAGSPLHF. Complete variable domain (other parts from reference TRBV7-6 and TRBJ1-6): GAGVSQSPRYKVTKRGQDVALRCDPISGHVSLYWYRQALGQGPEFLTYFNYEAQQDKSGLPNDRFSAERPEGSISTLTIQRTEQRDSAMYRCASSLEVPRAGSPLHFGNGTRLTVT.

The chain carries TRBV7-3 and TRBJ2-5, with D unresolved. The CDR3 runs to 15 residues. Between the trimmed V and J ends, which lost 5 bases and 5 bases, there was a span of 18 bases. Germline CDR1 and CDR2: SGHTA and FQGTGA. The chain's CDR3 is CASSPLAGLRETQYF. The CDR3 DNA follows: TGTGCCAGCAGCCCCCTTGCCGGGTTGCGGGAGACCCAGTACTTC. The full variable domain, completed using reference TRBV7-3 and TRBJ2-5, is GAGVSQTPSNKVTEKGKYVELRCDPISGHTALYWYRQSLGQGPEFLIYFQGTGAADDSGLPNDRFFAVRPEGSVSTLKIQRTERGDSAVYLCASSPLAGLRETQYFGPGTRLLVL.

The rearrangement links TRBV11-2 to TRBJ1-2, with D tentatively TRBD1 (6 bases). Germline values: CDR1 SGHAT, CDR2 FQNNGV. V was trimmed by 5 bases and J by 1 base, leaving 14 bases between them. The CDR3 extends over 15 amino acids. CDR3 region: CASSQDRLSNYGYTF. The CDR3 nucleotides are TGTGCCAGCAGCCAGGACAGATTAAGTAACTATGGCTACACCTTC. The entire variable domain, with the rest obtained from reference TRBV11-2 and TRBJ1-2, is as follows: EAGVAQSPRYKIIEKRQSVAFWCNPISGHATLYWYQQILGQGPKLLIQFQNNGVVDDSQLPKDRFSAERLKGVDSTLKIQPAKLEDSAVYLCASSQDRLSNYGYTFGSGTRLTVV.

The chain joins TRBV28 to TRBJ2-7; D might be TRBD1 (5 bases). This CDR3 has 12 residues. V was trimmed by 7 bases and J by 3 bases, leaving 10 bases between them. Germline CDR1 reads MDHEN; CDR2 reads SYDVKM. CDR3 in DNA: TGTGCCAGCACTAGGGGATTCTACGAGCAGTACTTC. Amino acid sequence: CASTRGFYEQYF.

The V and J genes are TRBV7-3 and TRBJ1-2; TRBD1 matches 10 bases. In germline, CDR1 is SGHTA, CDR2 FQGTGA. With V trimmed by 5 bases and J by 7 bases, 13 bases remained unmatched. The CDR3 has 16 amino acids. CDR3 amino acids: CASSLSSTGGVGGYTF. In nucleotides, the CDR3 is TGTGCCAGCAGCCTAAGCTCGACAGGGGGCGTGGGTGGCTACACCTTC.

V is TRBV11-3 and J is TRBJ2-7, with 8 bases matching TRBD1. Per the germline V gene, CDR1 is SGHNT and CDR2 is YENEEA. The CDR3 length is 16 residues. With V trimmed by 5 bases and J by 4 bases, 13 bases remained unmatched. The DNA for the CDR3 is TGTGCCAGCAGCCGCGGGGTCCAGGGGGCTATTTACGAGCAGTACTTC. This encodes CASSRGVQGAIYEQYF.

In this sample, this clone turned up once. The rearrangement uses TRBV9 and TRBJ1-1; TRBD1 might be the D (5 bases). This CDR3 comprises 15 residues. Deletions cut 0 bases from V and 0 bases from J, with 9 bases between. Germline V CDR1 and CDR2: SGDLS, YYNGEE. DNA of the CDR3: TGTGCCAGCAGCGTAGTTTCAGGGATGAACACTGAAGCTTTCTTT. It specifies CASSVVSGMNTEAFF.

The CDR3 is CASSQDSAIDEKLFF. CDR3 bases: TGTGCCAGCAGCCAAGATTCCGCTATAGATGAAAAACTGTTTTTT. The chain links TRBV4-2 to TRBJ1-4, with D hard to call. The V gene lost 0 bases and the J gene lost 6 bases, with 11 bases spanning the gap. The CDR3 totals 15 residues. Germline values: CDR1 LGHNA, CDR2 YNFKEQ.

This clone was seen only a few times. This chain joins TRBV18 and TRBJ1-3; no clear D. This CDR3 region has 16 residues. Trimming pared 3 bases from V and 0 bases from J, leaving 12 bases between. Germline V gene sequence: CDR1 KGHSH, CDR2 LQKENI. CDR3 nucleotide sequence: TGTGCCAGCTCACCCCGGACTTTGAGCTCTGGAAACACCATATATTTT. Its translation is CASSPRTLSSGNTIYF.

This clone was seen a few times. At the DNA level, this CDR3 is encoded by other sequences in the same sample as well. The gene calls are TRBV5-1 and TRBJ2-3, with 8 bases matching TRBD2. The germline CDR1 and CDR2 sequences are SGHRS and YFSETQ. The CDR3 sequence is 14 residues long. V dropped 4 bases and J dropped 2; count of bases not matched to a gene: 3. The CDR3 DNA reads TGCGCCAGCAGCAAGGGACTAGACACAGATACGCAGTATTTT. Translating it yields CASSKGLDTDTQYF.

The chain joins TRBV13 to TRBJ2-3, with 8 bases aligning to TRBD2. This CDR3 spans 15 amino acids. The J segment lost 0 bases and the V segment lost 1 base, leaving 0 bases of the junction unmatched. The V gene's germline CDR1 is PRHDT and CDR2 FYEKMQ (reference sequence). The CDR3 is CASSLVAGSTDTQYF. The CDR3 DNA is TGTGCCAGCAGCTTAGTAGCGGGGAGCACAGATACGCAGTATTTT.

This rearrangement joins TRBV14 to TRBJ1-1; 9 nucleotides agree with TRBD1. CDR3 length: 15 amino acids. The ends lost 1 base at V and 6 bases at J; junction bases unmatched: 6. In germline, CDR1 is SGHDN, CDR2 FVKESK. As DNA, the CDR3 is TGTGCCAGCAGCCAAGTCCGGGACAGGGTGTCTGAAGCTTTCTTT. Amino acids: CASSQVRDRVSEAFF.

V and J are TRBV6-2 or TRBV6-3 and TRBJ1-6, with D perhaps TRBD1 (5 bases). This CDR3 is 11 amino acids long. The V and J ends lost 4 bases and 13 bases respectively, with 8 bases between them. From germline, CDR1 is MNHEY and CDR2 SVGEGT. The CDR3 loop is CASSLEGPLHF. CDR3 DNA: TGTGCCAGCAGTTTGGAGGGGCCCCTCCACTTT.

The rearrangement uses TRBV11-3 and TRBJ1-3, with a weak D call TRBD1 (5 bases). V shed 7 bases and J shed 8 bases, with 12 bases lying between them. The CDR3 has 12 residues. Per germline, CDR1 SGHNT and CDR2 YENEEA. The CDR3 loop is CASTIGRDTIYF. The CDR3, as DNA: TGTGCCAGCACAATTGGCAGGGACACCATATATTTT. Full variable domain (rest looked up from reference TRBV11-3 and TRBJ1-3): EAGVVQSPRYKIIEKKQPVAFWCNPISGHNTLYWYLQNLGQGPELLIRYENEEAVDDSQLPKDRFSAERLKGVDSTLKIQPAELGDSAVYLCASTIGRDTIYFGEGSWLTVV.

The V gene is TRBV15, the J gene TRBJ1-1; 9 bases are a match to TRBD1. This CDR3 has 18 residues. V was pared by 5 bases and J by 3 bases, with 16 bases of the junction left unmatched. Germline loops: CDR1 LNHNV, CDR2 YYDKDF (reference sequence). The CDR3 reads CATSSPPGTGRGYTEAFF. As DNA, the CDR3 is TGTGCCACCAGCTCACCACCCGGGACAGGGCGGGGGTACACTGAAGCTTTCTTT.

The chain couples TRBV10-3 to TRBJ2-5; D is possibly TRBD2 (5 bases). Germline V gene data show CDR1 as ENHRY and CDR2 as SYGVKD. The CDR3 covers 16 residues. The germline V and J ends were trimmed by 0 bases and 4 bases, with 15 bases remaining between them. Written as DNA, the CDR3 is TGTGCCATCAGTGAGTCAGAGACCGTAGGAGGAGAGACCCAGTACTTC. Its translation: CAISESETVGGETQYF.